The T cell receptor (beta chain) under discussion was sequenced for a study of lymphopenia after photon versus proton radiotherapy. The CDR3 runs to 13 residues. Looked up from germline, CDR1 is LNHDA and CDR2 is SQIVND (reference sequence). Trimming removed 6 bases at V and 7 bases at J, with 15 bases between. Findings and caveats of the study: Relative stability marked proton patients; photon patients lost diversity and naive cells. Authors raise, but do not show, better survival with proton therapy.

TCRdb keeps only in-frame clones here, not all; method: immunoSEQ multiplex PCR. There are fewer than 25,000 clones in the sample; around nine tenths occur only once, and more than 9.5% lies in the top ten. As regards this clone: The antigen remains unidentified.

Sequencing used peripheral blood, obtained from a patient treated with proton-based radiotherapy. The chain recombines TRBV19 with TRBJ1-1; perhaps TRBD1 as D (6 bases). The receptor was derived from an elderly man with esophageal cancer. The DNA of the CDR3 is TGTGCCAGTAGATACGGGACACCGAATGAAGCTTTCTTT. Protein: CASRYGTPNEAFF.